Presented here are 26 T cell receptor beta chains from one specimen sequenced in a study of immune heterogeneity within non-small cell lung tumors. Using 32 V and 13 J primers, multiplex PCR amplified TCR beta CDR3. Each CDR3 protein is one row after TCRdb ran MiXCR on the multiplex PCR reads. The data show about 3,200 distinct CDR3 sequences, about 22% seen once. Bulk tumor genomic DNA was the template, and each sample received 550 to 650 ng. Widely spaced biopsies, several per primary tumor, were obtained at surgery. Before undergoing curative surgery, patients had newly diagnosed non-small cell lung cancer that was untreated. The sample consisted of lung tumor tissue. These receptors all stem from a man aged 55 to 70 with non-small cell lung cancer.

On this clonotype itself: A single base separates this from a much larger clone, so it may be a read error. The J gene is TRBJ2-1, the V gene TRBV15; 11 positions agree with TRBD2. The CDR3 totals 19 residues. V lost 0 bases, J lost 8 bases, and 15 bases stayed unmatched. Germline V gene lookup returns CDR1 LNHNV and CDR2 YYDKDF (reference sequence). The CDR3 region has the DNA TGTGCCACCAGCAGAGATGTTAGCGGGAGGGCCGAAGTTCTCGATGAGCAGTTCTTC. Translation: CATSRDVSGRAEVLDEQFF.

By share, this clonotype ranks as medium-sized. The chain links TRBV7-8 to TRBJ2-7, with TRBD2 matching over 7 bases. This CDR3 is built from 12 residues. J lost 3 bases, V lost 5 bases, and 1 base had no gene match. The V gene's germline CDR1 is SGHVS and CDR2 FQNEAQ. The CDR3 region is CASSGDYYEQYF. The CDR3 DNA is TGTGCCAGCAGCGGGGACTACTACGAGCAGTACTTC.

By its share, this clonotype is medium-sized. The chain employs TRBV20-1 and TRBJ2-1; D is perhaps TRBD1 or TRBD2 (5 bases each). Germline loops: CDR1 DFQATT, CDR2 SNEGSKA (reference sequence). With 3 bases removed from V and 9 bases from J, the gap between germline ends came to 21 bases. The CDR3 sequence is 15 residues long. In nucleotides, the CDR3 is TGCAGTGCTAGCCGTCGGGGCGGCACATGGGGTGAGCAGTTCTTC. Its protein is CSASRRGGTWGEQFF.

Relative to its sample, this clonotype is medium-sized (0.01 to 0.1%). The V gene is TRBV2, the J gene TRBJ2-1; 9 positions agree with TRBD1. Losses at the gene ends were 6 bases for V and 3 bases for J; bases not matched to a gene: 3. This CDR3 contains 14 residues. Per the germline V gene, CDR1 is SNHLY and CDR2 is FYNNEI. CDR3 nucleotides: TGTGCCAGCAGGGGACAGGGACACTACAATGAGCAGTTCTTC. Amino acids: CASRGQGHYNEQFF. The full variable domain, rest sourced from reference TRBV2 and TRBJ2-1, is EPEVTQTPSHQVTQMGQEVILRCVPISNHLYFYWYRQILGQKVEFLVSFYNNEISEKSEIFDDQFSVERPDGSNFTLKIRSTKLEDSAMYFCASRGQGHYNEQFFGPGTRLTVL.

This clonotype is labeled medium-sized. V and J are TRBV27 and TRBJ2-7, with D maybe TRBD2 (6 bases). V dropped 6 bases and J dropped 0 bases, with 9 bases sitting between them. Germline-derived CDR1 and CDR2 are MNHEY and SMNVEV (reference sequence). The CDR3 totals 13 residues. The DNA for the CDR3 is TGTGCCAGCAGACTAGCTCACTCCTACGAGCAGTACTTC. This sequence encodes CASRLAHSYEQYF.

Notes on this clonotype: This clone may be a read error of a much larger clone one base away. The rearrangement uses TRBV6-2 or TRBV6-3 and TRBJ2-5, with 11 bases that match TRBD2. This CDR3 is 15 amino acids long. Germline CDR1 is MNHEY and CDR2 is SVGEGT. The CDR3 nucleotides read TGTGCCAGCAGTTACACTAGCGGGAGTCCGGAGACCAAGTACTTC. Translation: CASSYTSGSPETKYF.

By share, this clonotype ranks as medium-sized (0.01 to 0.1%). The genes are TRBV10-3 and TRBJ1-1; tentative D call: TRBD1 (6 bases). V was cut by 2 bases and J by 9 bases, with 19 bases left in between. The CDR3 consists of 15 residues. The germline CDR1 and CDR2 sequences are ENHRY and SYGVKD. The chain's CDR3 is CAISEGSGSGAQAFF. CDR3 nucleotides: TGTGCCATCAGTGAGGGGAGTGGGTCAGGGGCTCAAGCTTTCTTT.

This clonotype counts as medium-sized. CDR3 sequence (DNA): TGTGCCAGCAGTTACACTAGCGGGAGTCCGGAGACCCAGTACTTC. Translated: CASSYTSGSPETQYF. The chain recombines TRBV6-6 with TRBJ2-5; TRBD2 matches at 11 bases. Germline V gene lookup returns CDR1 MNHNY and CDR2 SVGAGI (reference sequence). The CDR3 contains 15 residues. V trimming: 2 bases; J trimming: 5 bases; junction bases outside the gene matches: 4.

Notes on this clonotype: A junction end diverges from the germline sequence, so it may reflect a read error. The rearrangement uses TRBV6-2 or TRBV6-3 and TRBJ1-6, with 7 bases matching TRBD1. The germline V gene has CDR1 MNHEY and CDR2 SVGEGT. The CDR3 has 17 amino acids. The CDR3 is CASRASGLVGGRSPLHF. For the CDR3, the DNA is TGTGCCAGCAGGGCAAGTGGGCTCGTAGGGGGCCGTTCACCCCTGCACTTT.

This clonotype is labeled as medium-sized (0.01 to 0.1%). The genes are TRBV10-3 and TRBJ2-2; a weak D match, TRBD2 (7 bases). This CDR3 spans 15 amino acids. Deletions cut 8 bases from V and 7 bases from J, with 20 bases between. Germline V gives CDR1 ENHRY, CDR2 SYGVKD. CDR3 DNA sequence: TGTGCCATCCGGGCGGGGGCCGATGGGGGCGGGGAGCTGTTTTTT. Protein: CAIRAGADGGGELFF.

This clonotype is medium-sized within its sample. The chain is built from TRBV12-3 or TRBV12-4 and TRBJ1-1, with D unresolved. This CDR3 region has 15 residues. V gave up 0 bases and J gave up 4 bases, with 12 bases separating them. The CDR3 sequence is CASSLALRVGTEAFF. CDR3 in DNA: TGTGCCAGCAGTTTAGCGCTGAGGGTAGGCACTGAAGCTTTCTTT.

By share, this clonotype ranks as medium-sized (0.01 to 0.1%). The chain couples TRBV20-1 to TRBJ2-7; perhaps TRBD2 as D (7 bases). Germline V gives CDR1 DFQATT, CDR2 SNEGSKA (reference sequence). The CDR3 has 15 residues. V lost 6 bases and J 0 bases, leaving 18 bases between the germline ends. DNA for the CDR3: TGCAGTGCGACCTCGGGGGGCGGATCCTCCTACGAGCAGTACTTC. Its protein product is CSATSGGGSSYEQYF.

Judged by abundance, this clonotype is medium-sized (0.01 to 0.1%). The chain combines TRBV5-1 with TRBJ1-3; D is undetermined. The germline V and J ends were trimmed by 0 bases and 0 bases, with 10 bases remaining between them. Germline V gives CDR1 SGHRS, CDR2 YFSETQ. This CDR3 comprises 16 residues. The CDR3 region is CASSLAAGDSGNTIYF. CDR3 sequence (DNA): TGCGCCAGCAGCTTGGCGGCCGGAGACTCTGGAAACACCATATATTTT.

This clonotype was picked up a small number of times. A clone one base away is much larger, so this may be a read error. This chain links TRBV7-3 with TRBJ2-5, with D perhaps assigned TRBD1 or TRBD2 (6 bases each). There are 13 residues in the CDR3. Germline V gives CDR1 SGHTA, CDR2 FQGTGA. Trimming pared 6 bases from V and 5 bases from J, leaving 13 bases between. The CDR3 region is CASSRLGGETQYF. The CDR3 DNA follows: TGTGCCAGCAGTCGGCTGGGGGGCGAGACCCAGTACTTC. The full variable domain, rest sourced from reference TRBV7-3 and TRBJ2-5, is GAGVSQTPSNKVTEKGKYVELRCDPISGHTALYWYRQSLGQGPEFLIYFQGTGAADDSGLPNDRFFAVRPEGSVSTLKIQRTERGDSAVYLCASSRLGGETQYFGPGTRLLVL.

Sample share makes this clonotype medium-sized. The V and J genes are TRBV12-3 or TRBV12-4 and TRBJ2-5; 10 positions agree with TRBD2. The CDR3 loop spans 14 amino acids. Trimming cost V 8 bases and J 4 bases; bases outside gene matches: 7. CDR3 sequence: CASGASGRGETQYF. The DNA of the CDR3 is TGTGCCAGCGGCGCTAGCGGGAGAGGAGAGACCCAGTACTTC.

This clonotype appeared a few times. V usage is TRBV20-1 and J usage is TRBJ2-5; 8 bases fit TRBD1. The CDR3 is 15 residues long. In germline, CDR1 is DFQATT, CDR2 SNEGSKA (reference sequence). V lost 5 bases to trimming and J lost 5 bases; unmatched junction nucleotides: 13. The CDR3 bases are TGCAGTGCTGACAGGGGACCCGGTGTCGGTGAGACCCAGTACTTC. This gives the protein CSADRGPGVGETQYF.

The chain employs TRBV20-1 and TRBJ2-7; D is unclear. Germline V lookup: CDR1 DFQATT, CDR2 SNEGSKA (reference sequence). V was cut by 0 bases and J by 6 bases, with 18 bases left in between. The CDR3 length is 15 residues. CDR3 region: CSARDSRAAFSEQYF. The CDR3 nucleotides read TGCAGTGCTAGAGATTCACGAGCAGCTTTCTCCGAGCAGTACTTC.

This clonotype is classed as medium-sized. The rearrangement uses TRBV5-6 and TRBJ1-2; D gene ambiguous. Between the trimmed V and J ends, which lost 0 bases and 8 bases, there was a span of 5 bases. The CDR3 contains 11 residues. CDR1 SGHDT and CDR2 YYEEEE come from the germline V gene. The CDR3 DNA reads TGTGCCAGCAGCTTGGTGGGCGGCTACACCTTC. Protein: CASSLVGGYTF.

This clonotype showed up just a few times. This may come from a read error, since a much larger clone is one base off. The chain uses TRBV10-3 and TRBJ2-1, with 9 bases matching TRBD1. This CDR3 has 15 amino acids. The V and J ends lost 6 bases and 1 base, in that order; junction bases with no gene match: 4. Germline CDR1 reads ENHRY; CDR2 reads SYGVKD. The CDR3 reads CAIRADRGSYNEQFF. The CDR3, as DNA: TGTGCCATCAGGGCCGACAGGGGGTCCTACAATGAGCAGTTCTTC.

This clonotype is classed as medium-sized. J is TRBJ1-4 and V is TRBV5-1, with TRBD1 matching over 7 bases. The trim removed 1 base at V and 4 bases at J, leaving 1 base unmatched. The CDR3 is 14 residues long. Per the germline V gene, CDR1 is SGHRS and CDR2 is YFSETQ. CDR3 sequence reads: CASSLTGVNEKLFF. CDR3 DNA sequence: TGCGCCAGCAGCTTGACAGGGGTTAATGAAAAACTGTTTTTT.

With regard to this clonotype: A single base separates this from a much larger clone, so it may be a read error. CDR3 coding DNA: TGTGACAGCAGCACTTACCCGACTAGAACCTACGAGCAGTACTTC. This encodes CDSSTYPTRTYEQYF. The rearrangement uses TRBV7-9 and TRBJ2-7; tentatively, D is TRBD2 (6 bases). Per the germline V gene, CDR1 is SEHNR and CDR2 is FQNEAQ (reference sequence). The CDR3 extends over 15 amino acids.

Within the sample, this clonotype is large. The genes are TRBV4-1 and TRBJ1-5; 11 nucleotides align to TRBD1. Per the germline V gene, CDR1 is MGHRA and CDR2 is YSYEKL. V lost 1 base to trimming and J lost 9 bases; unmatched junction nucleotides: 5. This CDR3 spans 15 amino acids. For the CDR3, the DNA is TGCGCCAGCAGCCAAGGGGGACAGGGGGAAGGGCCCCAGCATTTT. Its protein product is CASSQGGQGEGPQHF.

Of note for this clonotype: A clone one base away is much larger, so this may be a read error. The genes are TRBV15 and TRBJ1-1; possible D gene TRBD1, 5 bases. The CDR3 spans 15 residues. Germline CDR1 is LNHNV and CDR2 is YYDKDF (reference sequence). This CDR3 reads CATSRGPAGGGEALF. CDR3 DNA sequence: TGTGCCACCAGCAGAGGTCCCGCCGGGGGGGGTGAAGCTCTCTTT.

Concerning this clonotype: One end of the junction fails to match germline, which may point to a read error. The chain employs TRBV27 and TRBJ2-7; D uncertain. CDR3 length equals 19 residues. CDR1 MNHEY and CDR2 SMNVEV come from the germline V gene (reference sequence). CDR3 bases: TGTGCCAGCAGTCTAGGCGAGCCCACGATTTACGCGAGACCCTACGAGCAGTGCTTC. Its protein product is CASSLGEPTIYARPYEQCF.

By proportion, this clonotype is medium-sized (0.01 to 0.1%). This chain links TRBV5-1 with TRBJ1-5; TRBD1 might be the D (5 bases). The V and J ends lost 4 bases and 7 bases respectively, with 12 bases between them. The CDR3 extends over 13 amino acids. CDR1 and CDR2 (germline): SGHRS, YFSETQ. The CDR3 coding sequence is TGCGCCAGCAGCCTGGCGACAGACCAGCCCCAGCATTTT. As protein: CASSLATDQPQHF.

By its share, this clonotype is medium-sized (0.01 to 0.1%). V usage is TRBV7-3 and J usage is TRBJ2-1; 7 nucleotides agree with TRBD2. The CDR3 is made up of 16 amino acids. After removal of 5 bases from V and 0 bases from J, the junction contained 7 bases not matched to a gene. From germline, CDR1 is SGHTA and CDR2 FQGTGA. The CDR3 region is CASSKGRESSYNEQFF. The CDR3 DNA reads TGTGCCAGCAGCAAGGGGAGGGAGAGCTCCTACAATGAGCAGTTCTTC.